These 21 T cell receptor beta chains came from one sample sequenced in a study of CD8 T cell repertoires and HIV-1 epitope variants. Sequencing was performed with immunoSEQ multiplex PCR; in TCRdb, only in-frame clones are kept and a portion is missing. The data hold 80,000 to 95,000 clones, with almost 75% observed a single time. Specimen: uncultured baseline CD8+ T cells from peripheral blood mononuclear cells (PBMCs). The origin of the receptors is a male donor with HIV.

Here the CDR3 DNA reads TGCGCCAGCGGGACAGGCCCCGGGGCAGATACGCAGTATTTT. Protein: CASGTGPGADTQYF. This chain uses TRBV5-1 with TRBJ2-3; 8 nucleotides match TRBD1. Germline V gene sequence: CDR1 SGHRS, CDR2 YFSETQ. The J segment lost 4 bases and the V segment lost 7 bases, leaving 8 bases of the junction unmatched. CDR3 size: 14 residues. Full variable domain (outside the CDR3, taken from reference TRBV5-1 and TRBJ2-3): KAGVTQTPRYLIKTRGQQVTLSCSPISGHRSVSWYQQTPGQGLQFLFEYFSETQRNKGNFPGRFSGRQFSNSRSEMNVSTLELGDSALYLCASGTGPGADTQYFGPGTRLTVL.

CDR3 nucleotide sequence: TGTGCCACCAGCAGAGATAGGACTGGTGCCGGGGAGCTGTTTTTT. The encoded protein is CATSRDRTGAGELFF. The V gene is TRBV15, the J gene TRBJ2-2; perhaps TRBD2 as D (5 bases). The V end lost 0 bases, the J end lost 6 bases, and 11 bases lay between the germline ends. Germline assignment: CDR1 LNHNV and CDR2 YYDKDF (reference sequence). This CDR3 is built from 15 residues. Filled out from reference TRBV15 and TRBJ2-2, the complete variable domain reads DAMVIQNPRYQVTQFGKPVTLSCSQTLNHNVMYWYQQKSSQAPKLLFHYYDKDFNNEADTPDNFQSRRPNTSFCFLDIRSPGLGDTAMYLCATSRDRTGAGELFFGEGSRLTVL.

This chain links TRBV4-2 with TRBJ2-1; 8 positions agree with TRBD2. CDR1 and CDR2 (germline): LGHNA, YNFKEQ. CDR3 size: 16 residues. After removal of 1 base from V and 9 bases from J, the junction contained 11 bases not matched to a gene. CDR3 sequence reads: CASSQAPSGSPGEQFF. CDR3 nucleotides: TGTGCCAGCAGCCAAGCCCCTAGCGGGTCCCCTGGTGAGCAGTTCTTC.

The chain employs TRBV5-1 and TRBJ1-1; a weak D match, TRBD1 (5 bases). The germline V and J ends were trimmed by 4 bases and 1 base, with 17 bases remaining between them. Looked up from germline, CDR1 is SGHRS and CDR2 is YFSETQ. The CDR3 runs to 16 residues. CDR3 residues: CASSPAASGTNTEAFF. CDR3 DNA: TGCGCCAGCAGCCCGGCGGCCTCAGGGACGAACACTGAAGCTTTCTTT. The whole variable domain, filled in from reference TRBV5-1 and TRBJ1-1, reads KAGVTQTPRYLIKTRGQQVTLSCSPISGHRSVSWYQQTPGQGLQFLFEYFSETQRNKGNFPGRFSGRQFSNSRSEMNVSTLELGDSALYLCASSPAASGTNTEAFFGQGTRLTVV.

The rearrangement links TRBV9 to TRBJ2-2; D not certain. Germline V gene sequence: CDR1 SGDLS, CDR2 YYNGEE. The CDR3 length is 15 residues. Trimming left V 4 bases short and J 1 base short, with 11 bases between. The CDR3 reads CASSPQTLNTGELFF. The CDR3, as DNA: TGTGCCAGCAGCCCCCAGACGTTGAACACCGGGGAGCTGTTTTTT.

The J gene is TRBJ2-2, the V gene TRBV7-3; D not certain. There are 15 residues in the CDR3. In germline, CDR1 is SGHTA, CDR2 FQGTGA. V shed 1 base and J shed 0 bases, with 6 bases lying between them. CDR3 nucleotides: TGTGCCAGCAGCTTAAACCAGGCGAACACCGGGGAGCTGTTTTTT. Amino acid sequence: CASSLNQANTGELFF.

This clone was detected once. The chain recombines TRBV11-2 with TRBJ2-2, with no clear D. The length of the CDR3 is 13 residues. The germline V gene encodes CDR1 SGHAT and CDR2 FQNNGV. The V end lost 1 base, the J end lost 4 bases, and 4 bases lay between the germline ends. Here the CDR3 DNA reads TGTGCCAGCAGCTTAGTTTTCACCGGGGAGCTGTTTTTT. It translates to CASSLVFTGELFF.

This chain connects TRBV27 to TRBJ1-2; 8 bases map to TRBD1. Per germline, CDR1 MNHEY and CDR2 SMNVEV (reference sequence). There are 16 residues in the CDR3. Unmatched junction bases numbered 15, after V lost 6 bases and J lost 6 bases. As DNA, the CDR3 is TGTGCCAGCAGCCTCAGATGGACAGGGCAAAGGAATGGCTACACCTTC. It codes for CASSLRWTGQRNGYTF.

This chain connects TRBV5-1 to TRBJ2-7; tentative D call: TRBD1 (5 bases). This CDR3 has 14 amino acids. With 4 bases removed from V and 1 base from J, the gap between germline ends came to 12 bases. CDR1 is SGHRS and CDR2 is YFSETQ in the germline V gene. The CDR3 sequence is CASSTQTASYEQYF. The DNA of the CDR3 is TGCGCCAGCAGCACCCAGACAGCGTCCTACGAGCAGTACTTC.

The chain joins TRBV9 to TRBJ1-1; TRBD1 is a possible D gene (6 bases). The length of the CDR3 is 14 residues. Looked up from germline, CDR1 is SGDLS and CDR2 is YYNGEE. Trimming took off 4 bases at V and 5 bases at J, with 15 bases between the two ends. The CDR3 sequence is CASSPETGGTEAFF. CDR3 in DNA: TGTGCCAGCAGCCCTGAGACAGGCGGGACTGAAGCTTTCTTT. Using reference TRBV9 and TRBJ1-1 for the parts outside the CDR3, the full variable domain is DSGVTQTPKHLITATGQRVTLRCSPRSGDLSVYWYQQSLDQGLQFLIQYYNGEERAKGNILERFSAQQFPDLHSELNLSSLELGDSALYFCASSPETGGTEAFFGQGTRLTVV.

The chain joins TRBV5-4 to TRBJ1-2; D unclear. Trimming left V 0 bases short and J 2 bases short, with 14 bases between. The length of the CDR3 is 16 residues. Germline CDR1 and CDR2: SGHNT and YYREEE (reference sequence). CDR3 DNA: TGTGCCAGCAGCTTGGAGGTGGAGACTGTGAACTATGGCTACACCTTC. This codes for CASSLEVETVNYGYTF.

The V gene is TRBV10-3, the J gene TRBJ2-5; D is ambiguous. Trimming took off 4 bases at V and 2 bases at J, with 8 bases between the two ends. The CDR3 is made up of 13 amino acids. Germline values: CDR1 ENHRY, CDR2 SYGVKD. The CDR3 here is CAISGVKQETQYF. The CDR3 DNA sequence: TGTGCCATCAGTGGGGTCAAACAAGAGACCCAGTACTTC.

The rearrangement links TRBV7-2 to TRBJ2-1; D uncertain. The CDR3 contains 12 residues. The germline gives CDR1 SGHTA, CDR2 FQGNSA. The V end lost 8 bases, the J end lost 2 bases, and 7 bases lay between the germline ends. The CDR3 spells CASPSTYNEQFF. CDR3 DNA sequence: TGTGCCAGCCCTAGTACCTACAATGAGCAGTTCTTC.

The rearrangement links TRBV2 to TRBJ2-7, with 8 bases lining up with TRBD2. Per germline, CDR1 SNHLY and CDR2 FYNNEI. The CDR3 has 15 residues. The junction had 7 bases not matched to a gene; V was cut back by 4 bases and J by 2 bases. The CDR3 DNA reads TGTGCCAGCAGTGTAGGGCTAGCGGGCACCTACGAGCAGTACTTC. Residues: CASSVGLAGTYEQYF. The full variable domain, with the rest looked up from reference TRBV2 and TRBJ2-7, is EPEVTQTPSHQVTQMGQEVILRCVPISNHLYFYWYRQILGQKVEFLVSFYNNEISEKSEIFDDQFSVERPDGSNFTLKIRSTKLEDSAMYFCASSVGLAGTYEQYFGPGTRLTVT.

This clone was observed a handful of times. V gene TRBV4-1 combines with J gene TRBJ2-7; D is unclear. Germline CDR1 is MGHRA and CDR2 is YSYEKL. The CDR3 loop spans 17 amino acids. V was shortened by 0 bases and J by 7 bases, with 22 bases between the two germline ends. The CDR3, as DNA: TGCGCCAGCAGCCAAGATCACAACCAGCATACTTACATAGAGCAGTACTTC. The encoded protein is CASSQDHNQHTYIEQYF.

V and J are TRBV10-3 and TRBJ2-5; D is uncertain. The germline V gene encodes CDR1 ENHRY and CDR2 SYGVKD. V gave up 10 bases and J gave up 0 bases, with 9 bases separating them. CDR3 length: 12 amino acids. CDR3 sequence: CATGGDQETQYF. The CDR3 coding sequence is TGTGCCACGGGTGGAGACCAAGAGACCCAGTACTTC.

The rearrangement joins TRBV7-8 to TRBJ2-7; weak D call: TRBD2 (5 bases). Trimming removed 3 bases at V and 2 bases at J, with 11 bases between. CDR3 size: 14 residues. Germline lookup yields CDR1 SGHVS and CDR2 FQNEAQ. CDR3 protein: CASSLRASAYEQYF. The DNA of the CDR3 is TGTGCCAGCAGCTTGAGGGCTTCCGCCTACGAGCAGTACTTC.

CDR3 region: CASIPRMNTEAFF. The CDR3 bases are TGTGCCAGCATCCCCCGGATGAACACTGAAGCTTTCTTT. The V and J genes are TRBV6-6 and TRBJ1-1, with D uncertain. Between the trimmed V and J ends, which lost 7 bases and 0 bases, there was a span of 9 bases. This CDR3 is built from 13 residues. CDR1 and CDR2 (germline): MNHNY, SVGAGI (reference sequence).

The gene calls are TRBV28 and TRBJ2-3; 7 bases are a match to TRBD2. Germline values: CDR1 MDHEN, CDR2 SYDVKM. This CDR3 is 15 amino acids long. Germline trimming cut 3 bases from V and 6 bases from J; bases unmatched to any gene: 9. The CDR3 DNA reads TGTGCCAGCAGTTTCCCTGGACTAGTTTCCGATACGCAGTATTTT. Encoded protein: CASSFPGLVSDTQYF.

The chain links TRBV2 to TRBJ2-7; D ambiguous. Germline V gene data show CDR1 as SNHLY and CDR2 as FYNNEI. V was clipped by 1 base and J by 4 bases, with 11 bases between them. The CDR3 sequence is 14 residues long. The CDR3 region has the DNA TGTGCCAGCAGTGAAGGTCGCGAGATTTACGAGCAGTACTTC. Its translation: CASSEGREIYEQYF.

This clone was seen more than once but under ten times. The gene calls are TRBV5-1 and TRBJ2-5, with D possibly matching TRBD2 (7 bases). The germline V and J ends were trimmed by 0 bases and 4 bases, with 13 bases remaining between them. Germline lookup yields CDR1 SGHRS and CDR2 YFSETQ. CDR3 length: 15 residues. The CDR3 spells CASSLAAGAGETQYF. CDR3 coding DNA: TGCGCCAGCAGCTTGGCGGCGGGGGCAGGAGAGACCCAGTACTTC.